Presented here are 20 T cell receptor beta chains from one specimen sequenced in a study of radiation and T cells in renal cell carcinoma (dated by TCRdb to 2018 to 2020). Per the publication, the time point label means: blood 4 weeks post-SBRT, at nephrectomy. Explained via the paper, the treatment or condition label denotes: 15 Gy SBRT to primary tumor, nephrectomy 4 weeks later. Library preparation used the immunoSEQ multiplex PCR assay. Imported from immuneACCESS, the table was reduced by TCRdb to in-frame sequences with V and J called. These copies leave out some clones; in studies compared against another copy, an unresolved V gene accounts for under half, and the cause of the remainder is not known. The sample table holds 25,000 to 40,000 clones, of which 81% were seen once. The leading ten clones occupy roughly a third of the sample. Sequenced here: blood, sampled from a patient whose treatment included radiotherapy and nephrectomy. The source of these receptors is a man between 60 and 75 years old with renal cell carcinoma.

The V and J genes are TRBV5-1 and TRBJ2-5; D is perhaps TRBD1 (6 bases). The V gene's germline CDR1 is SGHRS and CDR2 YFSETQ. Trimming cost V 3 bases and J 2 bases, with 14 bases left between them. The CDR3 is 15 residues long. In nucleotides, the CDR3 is TGCGCCAGCAGCTCTGGCCACAGGGCTCAAGAGACCCAGTACTTC. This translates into CASSSGHRAQETQYF.

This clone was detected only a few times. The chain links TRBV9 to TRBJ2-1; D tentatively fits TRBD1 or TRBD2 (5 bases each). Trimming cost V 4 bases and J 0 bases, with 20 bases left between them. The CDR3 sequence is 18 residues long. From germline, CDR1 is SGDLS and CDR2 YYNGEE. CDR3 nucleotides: TGTGCCAGCAGCCCCGGGGACGGACCCTTCAGCTCCTACAATGAGCAGTTCTTC. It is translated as CASSPGDGPFSSYNEQFF.

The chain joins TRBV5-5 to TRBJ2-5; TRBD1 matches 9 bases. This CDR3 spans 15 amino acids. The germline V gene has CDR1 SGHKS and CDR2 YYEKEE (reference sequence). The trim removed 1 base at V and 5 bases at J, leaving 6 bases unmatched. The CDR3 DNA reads TGTGCCAGCAGCTTGAGGGACAGGGAGGGGGAGACCCAGTACTTC. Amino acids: CASSLRDREGETQYF. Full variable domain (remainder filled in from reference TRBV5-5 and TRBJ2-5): DAGVTQSPTHLIKTRGQQVTLRCSPISGHKSVSWYQQVLGQGPQFIFQYYEKEERGRGNFPDRFSARQFPNYSSELNVNALLLGDSALYLCASSLRDREGETQYFGPGTRLLVL.

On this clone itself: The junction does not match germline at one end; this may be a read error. As DNA, the CDR3 is TGTGCCGGCAGCCCCGGGACTAGAGGGACCGGGGAGCTGTTTTTT. Translated, it gives CAGSPGTRGTGELFF. The chain employs TRBV11-3 and TRBJ2-2; 8 nucleotides line up with TRBD2. Looked up from germline, CDR1 is SGHNT and CDR2 is YENEEA. The CDR3 is 15 residues long.

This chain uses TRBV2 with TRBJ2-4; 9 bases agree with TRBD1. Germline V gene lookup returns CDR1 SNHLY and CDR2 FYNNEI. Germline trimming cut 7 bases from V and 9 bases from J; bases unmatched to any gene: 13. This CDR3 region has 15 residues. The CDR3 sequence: CASTLSYRGLGIQYF. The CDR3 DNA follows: TGTGCCAGCACCCTCTCATACAGGGGGCTGGGCATTCAGTACTTC. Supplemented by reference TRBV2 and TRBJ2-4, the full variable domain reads EPEVTQTPSHQVTQMGQEVILRCVPISNHLYFYWYRQILGQKVEFLVSFYNNEISEKSEIFDDQFSVERPDGSNFTLKIRSTKLEDSAMYFCASTLSYRGLGIQYFGAGTRLSVL.

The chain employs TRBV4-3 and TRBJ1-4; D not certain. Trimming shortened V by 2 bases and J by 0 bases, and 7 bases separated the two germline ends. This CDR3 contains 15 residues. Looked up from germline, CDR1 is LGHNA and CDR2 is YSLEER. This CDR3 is CASSQNGATNEKLFF. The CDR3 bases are TGCGCCAGCAGCCAAAACGGTGCAACTAATGAAAAACTGTTTTTT.

Here the CDR3 reads CASSSGPEQYF. CDR3 nucleotides: TGCGCCAGCAGCTCGGGACCCGAGCAGTACTTC. The rearrangement links TRBV5-1 to TRBJ2-7; D might be TRBD1 or TRBD2, each matching 5 bases. V lost 3 bases and J lost 6, with 7 bases in between. This CDR3 comprises 11 residues. The V gene's germline CDR1 is SGHRS and CDR2 YFSETQ.

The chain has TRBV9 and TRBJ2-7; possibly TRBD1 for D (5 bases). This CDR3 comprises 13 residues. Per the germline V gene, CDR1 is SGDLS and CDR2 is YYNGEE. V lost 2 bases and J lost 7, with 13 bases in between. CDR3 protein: CASSVTDSSEQYF. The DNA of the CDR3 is TGTGCCAGCAGCGTCACCGACAGTTCGGAGCAGTACTTC.

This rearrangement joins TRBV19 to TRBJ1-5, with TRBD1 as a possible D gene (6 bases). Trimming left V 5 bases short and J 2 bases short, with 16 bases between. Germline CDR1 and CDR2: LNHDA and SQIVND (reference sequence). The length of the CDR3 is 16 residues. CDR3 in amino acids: CASSLGTGSGNQPQHF. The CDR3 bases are TGTGCCAGTAGTCTCGGAACAGGGTCGGGCAATCAGCCCCAGCATTTT.

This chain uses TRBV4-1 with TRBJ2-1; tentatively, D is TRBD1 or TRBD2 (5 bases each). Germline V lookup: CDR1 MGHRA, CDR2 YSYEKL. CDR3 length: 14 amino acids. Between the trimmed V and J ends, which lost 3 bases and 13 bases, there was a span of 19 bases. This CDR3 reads CASSHRDPGAVQFF. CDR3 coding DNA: TGCGCCAGCAGCCACCGGGACCCAGGTGCGGTACAGTTCTTC.

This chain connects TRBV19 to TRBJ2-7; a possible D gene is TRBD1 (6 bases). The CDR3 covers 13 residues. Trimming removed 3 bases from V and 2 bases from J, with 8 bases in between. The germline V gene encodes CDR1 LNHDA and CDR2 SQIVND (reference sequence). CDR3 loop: CASSIQGPYEQYF. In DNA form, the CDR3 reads TGTGCCAGTAGTATCCAGGGGCCCTACGAGCAGTACTTC.

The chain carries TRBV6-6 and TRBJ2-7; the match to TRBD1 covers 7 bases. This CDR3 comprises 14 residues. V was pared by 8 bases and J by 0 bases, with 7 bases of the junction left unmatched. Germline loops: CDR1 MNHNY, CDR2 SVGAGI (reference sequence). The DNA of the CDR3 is TGTGCCAGCGTAGACAGGGTGGGCTCCTACGAGCAGTACTTC. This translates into CASVDRVGSYEQYF.

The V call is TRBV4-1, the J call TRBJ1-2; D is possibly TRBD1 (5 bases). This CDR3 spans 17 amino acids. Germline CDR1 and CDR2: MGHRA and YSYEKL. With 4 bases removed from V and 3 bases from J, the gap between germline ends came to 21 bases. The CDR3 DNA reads TGCGCCAGCAGCCTAGATACCGGGGGGAACCTTTACTATGGCTACACCTTC. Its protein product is CASSLDTGGNLYYGYTF.

Here the CDR3 reads CASSLLAGQGVNTEAFF. The CDR3 nucleotides are TGTGCCAGTAGTTTATTAGCGGGACAGGGGGTTAACACTGAAGCTTTCTTT. This chain uses TRBV19 with TRBJ1-1; 11 nucleotides match TRBD1. In germline, CDR1 is LNHDA, CDR2 SQIVND (reference sequence). CDR3 length: 17 amino acids. V shed 5 bases, J shed 2 bases, and the junction held 10 bases outside the gene matches.

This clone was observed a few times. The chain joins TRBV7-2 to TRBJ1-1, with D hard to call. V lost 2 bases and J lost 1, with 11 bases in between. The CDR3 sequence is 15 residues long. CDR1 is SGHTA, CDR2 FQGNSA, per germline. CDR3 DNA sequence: TGTGCCAGCAGCTTACGCGGGGTTCCGAACACTGAAGCTTTCTTT. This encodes CASSLRGVPNTEAFF.

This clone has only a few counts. The CDR3 loop reads CASSPGQGELQPQHF. The CDR3 region has the DNA TGTGCCAGCTCACCAGGACAGGGGGAGTTGCAGCCCCAGCATTTT. The chain employs TRBV18 and TRBJ1-5, with 10 bases that match TRBD1. V was clipped by 2 bases and J by 7 bases; unmatched bases: 5. Germline V gene lookup returns CDR1 KGHSH and CDR2 LQKENI. The CDR3 covers 15 residues.

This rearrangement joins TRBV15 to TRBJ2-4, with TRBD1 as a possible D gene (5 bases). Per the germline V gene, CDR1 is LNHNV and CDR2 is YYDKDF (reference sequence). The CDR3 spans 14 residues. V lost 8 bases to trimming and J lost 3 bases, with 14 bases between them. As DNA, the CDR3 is TGTGCCACCCGCCAGGGCATGGACAAAAACATTCAGTACTTC. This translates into CATRQGMDKNIQYF.

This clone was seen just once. Written as DNA, the CDR3 is TGTGCCAGCAGCTTAATGGTCTACGAGCAGTACTTC. Translation gives CASSLMVYEQYF. The chain couples TRBV7-2 to TRBJ2-7; D gene unclear. CDR3 size: 12 residues. The V end lost 2 bases, the J end lost 3 bases, and 5 bases lay between the germline ends. Germline CDR1 SGHTA, CDR2 FQGNSA. Together with reference TRBV7-2 and TRBJ2-7, the CDR3 gives the full variable domain: GAGVSQSPSNKVTEKGKDVELRCDPISGHTALYWYRQSLGQGLEFLIYFQGNSAPDKSGLPSDRFSAERTGGSVSTLTIQRTQQEDSAVYLCASSLMVYEQYFGPGTRLTVT.

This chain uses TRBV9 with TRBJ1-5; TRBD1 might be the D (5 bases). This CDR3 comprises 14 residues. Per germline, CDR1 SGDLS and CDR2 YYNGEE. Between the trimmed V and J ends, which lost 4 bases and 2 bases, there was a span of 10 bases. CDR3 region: CASSPQGGNQPQHF. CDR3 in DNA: TGTGCCAGCAGCCCTCAGGGCGGCAATCAGCCCCAGCATTTT.

The CDR3 DNA reads as TGCGCCAGCAGCGTTCTAGCGGGAGGTTTAGGGAGGACCCAGTACTTC. This encodes CASSVLAGGLGRTQYF. V is TRBV5-1 and J is TRBJ2-5, with 11 bases fitting TRBD2. The CDR3 is 16 residues long. The V gene end was trimmed by 4 bases and the J gene end by 7 bases; junction bases not matched to a gene: 12. Germline CDR1 reads SGHRS; CDR2 reads YFSETQ.